The 21 T cell receptor beta chains below were found in one sample sequenced in a study of PD-1 blockade in classical Hodgkin lymphoma. The time point is: cycle 4 day 1 (C4D1), after less than 7 weeks of nivolumab. Patients all relapsed after autologous stem cell transplantation, and there was variation in brentuximab vedotin exposure. Clones were sequenced by immunoSEQ multiplex PCR, and TCRdb holds only the in-frame ones, with some missing. The table has approximately 41,000 clones, 66% seen once. Sample: peripheral blood mononuclear cells (PBMCs), taken before the fourth cycle of nivolumab. The origin of the receptors is a human donor with classical Hodgkin lymphoma.

This clone was seen a few times. The CDR3 loop reads CASTWDSMADTQYF. CDR3 DNA sequence: TGTGCCAGCACCTGGGACTCAATGGCAGATACGCAGTATTTT. This chain connects TRBV28 to TRBJ2-3; D is perhaps TRBD2 (6 bases). The ends were cut back, 7 bases at V and 4 bases at J, with 15 bases in the middle. Germline values: CDR1 MDHEN, CDR2 SYDVKM. The CDR3 has 14 amino acids.

CDR3: CASSVEQKSDGYTF. The CDR3 region has the DNA TGCGCCAGCAGCGTGGAACAGAAATCCGATGGCTACACCTTC. The genes are TRBV5-1 and TRBJ1-2; D ambiguous. The V gene's germline CDR1 is SGHRS and CDR2 YFSETQ. This CDR3 has 14 amino acids. V gave up 4 bases and J gave up 6 bases, with 16 bases separating them.

The genes are TRBV19 and TRBJ2-3; D is possibly TRBD1 or TRBD2 (5 bases each). This CDR3 contains 16 residues. The V end lost 3 bases, the J end lost 2 bases, and 15 bases lay between the germline ends. Per the germline V gene, CDR1 is LNHDA and CDR2 is SQIVND (reference sequence). The CDR3 sequence is CASSIARDRFTDTQYF. In nucleotides, the CDR3 is TGTGCCAGTAGTATTGCTAGGGACCGTTTCACAGATACGCAGTATTTT.

This rearrangement joins TRBV10-3 to TRBJ2-3, with TRBD1 as a possible D gene (6 bases). Trimming left V 6 bases short and J 0 bases short, with 13 bases between. CDR1 is ENHRY and CDR2 is SYGVKD in the germline V gene. This CDR3 is 15 amino acids long. Here the CDR3 reads CAISSTGKSTDTQYF. In DNA, the CDR3 is TGTGCCATCAGCAGTACAGGGAAAAGCACAGATACGCAGTATTTT.

This chain uses TRBV2 with TRBJ2-2; 10 bases are a match to TRBD1. The germline V gene has CDR1 SNHLY and CDR2 FYNNEI. This CDR3 spans 15 amino acids. Trimming at V came to 6 bases and at J to 3 bases, leaving 4 bases not matched to a gene. CDR3 region: CASRAGTGDTGELFF. The CDR3 DNA reads as TGTGCCAGCAGGGCCGGGACAGGGGACACCGGGGAGCTGTTTTTT.

This chain joins TRBV5-4 and TRBJ2-1, with D possibly matching TRBD2 (6 bases). The CDR3 is 13 residues long. From germline, CDR1 is SGHNT and CDR2 YYREEE (reference sequence). V was trimmed by 1 base and J by 10 bases, leaving 12 bases between them. CDR3 sequence: CASSLQEGSEQFF. Written as DNA, the CDR3 is TGTGCCAGCAGCTTGCAGGAGGGGTCCGAGCAGTTCTTC.

The V and J genes are TRBV28 and TRBJ2-5; TRBD1 matches 8 bases. This CDR3 has 19 amino acids. Germline assignment: CDR1 MDHEN and CDR2 SYDVKM. Trimming at V came to 1 base and at J to 1 base, leaving 14 bases not matched to a gene. The CDR3 coding sequence is TGTGCCAGCAGTTTATCCGGGCGTAGGACAGGGCCTCGCCAAGAGACCCAGTACTTC. Protein sequence: CASSLSGRRTGPRQETQYF.

This clone appeared once. The rearrangement joins TRBV7-9 to TRBJ2-5, with D possibly called TRBD1 or TRBD2 (5 bases each). With 5 bases removed from V and 3 bases from J, the gap between germline ends came to 19 bases. The CDR3 is 16 residues long. Germline assignment: CDR1 SEHNR and CDR2 FQNEAQ (reference sequence). The DNA of the CDR3 is TGTGCCAGCAGCCCCGCCACCGGGACCGCTGAAGAGACCCAGTACTTC. As protein: CASSPATGTAEETQYF. The full variable domain, in which reference TRBV7-9 and TRBJ2-5 provide the parts outside the CDR3, is DTGVSQNPRHKITKRGQNVTFRCDPISEHNRLYWYRQTLGQGPEFLTYFQNEAQLEKSRLLSDRFSAERPKGSFSTLEIQRTEQGDSAMYLCASSPATGTAEETQYFGPGTRLLVL.

The chain carries TRBV5-4 and TRBJ2-3, with 7 positions matching TRBD2. The trim removed 4 bases at V and 1 base at J, leaving 6 bases unmatched. The CDR3 loop spans 15 amino acids. Per germline, CDR1 SGHNT and CDR2 YYREEE (reference sequence). CDR3 region: CASSPGGGGTDTQYF. The CDR3 bases are TGTGCCAGCAGCCCCGGCGGGGGAGGCACAGATACGCAGTATTTT.

In its sample, this clone was seen once. The chain uses TRBV11-2 and TRBJ2-3, with TRBD2 identical over 7 bases. Trimming took 2 bases from V and 2 from J; bases not matched to a gene: 4. CDR3 length equals 15 residues. Germline CDR1 SGHAT, CDR2 FQNNGV. The CDR3 coding sequence is TGTGCCAGCAGCTTACGGACTAGACCCACAGATACGCAGTATTTT. Encoded protein: CASSLRTRPTDTQYF.

The J gene is TRBJ1-2, the V gene TRBV28; D is possibly TRBD1 (6 bases). CDR3 size: 13 residues. The V and J ends lost 7 bases and 4 bases respectively, with 13 bases between them. Germline CDR1 and CDR2: MDHEN and SYDVKM. CDR3 coding DNA: TGTGCCAGCACCCCCGGGACACCCTATGGCTACACCTTC. This sequence encodes CASTPGTPYGYTF.

This clone turned up a few times. The chain carries TRBV9 and TRBJ1-1; D may be TRBD1 (6 bases). Trimming removed 0 bases at V and 1 base at J, with 13 bases between. Germline CDR1 and CDR2: SGDLS and YYNGEE. The CDR3 is 16 amino acids. CDR3 in amino acids: CASSVVPQGRNTEAFF. The CDR3 region has the DNA TGTGCCAGCAGCGTAGTGCCCCAGGGGAGGAACACTGAAGCTTTCTTT.

J is TRBJ2-7 and V is TRBV5-1; perhaps TRBD1 as D (5 bases). V lost 0 bases and J lost 4, with 11 bases in between. The CDR3 spans 14 residues. The germline V gene encodes CDR1 SGHRS and CDR2 YFSETQ. The CDR3 sequence: CASSLGQGGYEQYF. The CDR3 DNA reads TGCGCCAGCAGCTTGGGGCAGGGCGGATACGAGCAGTACTTC.

The J gene is TRBJ2-2, the V gene TRBV6-5, with a tentative D call TRBD1 (6 bases). Germline loops: CDR1 MNHEY, CDR2 SVGAGI. This CDR3 contains 15 residues. Trimming left V 6 bases short and J 6 bases short, with 17 bases between. The CDR3 region is CASRYDYRDPGELFF. The CDR3 DNA is TGTGCCAGCAGATATGATTACAGGGATCCCGGGGAGCTGTTTTTT.

Points on this clone: A much larger clone lies a single base off, so this may be a read error. This sequence joins TRBV7-2 and TRBJ1-5, with D tentatively TRBD1 (5 bases). Germline CDR1 is SGHTA and CDR2 is FQGNSA. The CDR3 runs 15 residues. CDR3 coding DNA: TGTGCCAGCAGCTCGGGGGGGTCTCTCAATCAGCTCCAGCATTTT. Amino acid sequence: CASSSGGSLNQLQHF.

The CDR3 sequence: CASSVRLAGAGEQYF. CDR3 bases: TGTGCCAGCAGCGTTCGACTAGCGGGAGCGGGGGAGCAGTACTTC. V and J are TRBV9 and TRBJ2-7; 12 positions agree with TRBD2. The CDR3 has 15 amino acids. Germline CDR1 and CDR2: SGDLS and YYNGEE. The J segment lost 7 bases and the V segment lost 2 bases, leaving 7 bases of the junction unmatched.

This sequence joins TRBV7-9 and TRBJ2-7, with D tentatively TRBD1 or TRBD2 (5 bases each). The V end was cut by 9 bases, the J end by 0 bases, with 12 bases between. CDR1 and CDR2 (germline): SEHNR, FQNEAQ (reference sequence). The CDR3 totals 13 residues. For the CDR3, the DNA is TGTGCCAGTCGGGACCCCCGCTCCTACGAGCAGTACTTC. It encodes CASRDPRSYEQYF.

The J gene is TRBJ2-7, the V gene TRBV11-3; perhaps TRBD1 as D (6 bases). The CDR3 totals 15 residues. Germline CDR1 and CDR2: SGHNT and YENEEA. Between the trimmed V and J ends, which lost 1 base and 5 bases, there was a span of 15 bases. CDR3 DNA sequence: TGTGCCAGCAGCTTAGGCAGGGGCCAGATTCACGAGCAGTACTTC. It yields the protein CASSLGRGQIHEQYF.

The rearrangement links TRBV19 to TRBJ1-2, with D maybe TRBD1 (5 bases). The V end was cut by 4 bases, the J end by 1 base, with 10 bases between. Germline lookup yields CDR1 LNHDA and CDR2 SQIVND (reference sequence). The CDR3 has 14 residues. The CDR3: CASSTSRVNYGYTF. CDR3 in DNA: TGTGCCAGTAGTACGTCCAGGGTTAACTATGGCTACACCTTC. Full variable domain (outside the CDR3, taken from reference TRBV19 and TRBJ1-2): DGGITQSPKYLFRKEGQNVTLSCEQNLNHDAMYWYRQDPGQGLRLIYYSQIVNDFQKGDIAEGYSVSREKKESFPLTVTSAQKNPTAFYLCASSTSRVNYGYTFGSGTRLTVV.

The chain is built from TRBV7-9 and TRBJ1-1, with a weak D call TRBD1 (6 bases). This CDR3 is 13 amino acids long. Germline V lookup: CDR1 SEHNR, CDR2 FQNEAQ (reference sequence). V lost 0 bases and J lost 8, with 10 bases in between. The CDR3 here is CASSLAGGREAFF. The CDR3 DNA follows: TGTGCCAGCAGCTTAGCAGGGGGGCGAGAAGCTTTCTTT.

The CDR3 bases are TGTGCCTGGAGTGTACTATCAGGTGTCGGTGGGGAGCTGTTTTTT. Translating gives CAWSVLSGVGGELFF. This chain links TRBV30 with TRBJ2-2; D is uncertain. Germline CDR1 reads GTSNPN; CDR2 reads SVGIG (reference sequence). The CDR3 sequence is 15 residues long. The germline V and J ends were trimmed by 0 bases and 8 bases, with 16 bases remaining between them.